This TCR beta chain was documented in a study of read filtering for tumor transcriptome and immune sequencing. Overall study: Among patients, some 17 were male and 14 female, aged about 40 to 90 (mean approximately 64). Study findings and constraints: Correlation between methods rose after single-read clonotypes were removed. This fraction held mixed bone marrow immune cells after CD138-negative sorting.

The germline gives CDR1 MNHEY, CDR2 SVGAGI. V was trimmed by 2 bases and J by 3 bases, leaving 16 bases between them. The CDR3 is 17 amino acids. This library used approximately 370 ng RNA and molecular barcoded adaptors spanning alpha/delta and beta/gamma chains. TCRdb passed the reads through MiXCR, listing each CDR3 protein once. The sample contains approximately 140,000 distinct CDR3 sequences, approximately 13% of which appear only once. This clonotype has at least ten counts. Antigen: not known. The receptor was isolated from a donor at least 40 years old with multiple myeloma. This rearrangement joins TRBV6-5 to TRBJ2-2, with D unresolved. Sequenced sample: a population of CD138-negative cells sorted from bone marrow. CDR3 DNA sequence: TGTGCCAGCAGTTACAAACGGGCCCCTCGGGACACCGGGGAGCTGTTTTTT. It codes for CASSYKRAPRDTGELFF.